The 8 T cell receptor beta chains given below trace back to one sample, sequenced in a study of T cell clonotyping in hematopoietic cell transplantation. The protocol was immunoSEQ multiplex PCR, while the TCRdb copy is restricted to in-frame clones and leaves out a portion. Of 15,000 or so clones in the sample, roughly nine tenths are singletons; the top ten hold around 3%. The sample taken for sequencing was peripheral blood mononuclear cells. Source of these receptors: a man aged 50-59 years in good health. Some clones in this sample may be carry-over from other donors' samples.

The chain combines TRBV4-3 with TRBJ1-6; TRBD1 matches at 9 bases. The V and J ends lost 4 bases and 9 bases, in that order; junction bases with no gene match: 7. The CDR3 consists of 15 residues. Germline values: CDR1 LGHNA, CDR2 YSLEER. CDR3 sequence (DNA): TGCGCCAGCAGCCCCGCCGGGACAGGGTCTTCACCCCTCCACTTT. Residues: CASSPAGTGSSPLHF.

The V call is TRBV30, the J call TRBJ1-6; D is possibly TRBD1 (5 bases). The length of the CDR3 is 15 residues. The V gene lost 3 bases and the J gene lost 3 bases, with 12 bases spanning the gap. CDR1 and CDR2 from the germline V gene are GTSNPN and SVGIG (reference sequence). CDR3 loop: CAWRVQEFYNSPLHF. CDR3 DNA sequence: TGTGCCTGGAGAGTACAGGAGTTCTATAATTCACCCCTCCACTTT.

With regard to this clone: One junction end does not reproduce the germline sequence, and a read error may be involved. The rearrangement links TRBV30 to TRBJ1-2, with no clear D. The CDR3 contains 9 residues. Germline V gene lookup returns CDR1 GTSNPN and CDR2 SVGIG (reference sequence). As DNA, the CDR3 is TGTGCCTGGCCGAAAGGCTGCACCTTC. Protein sequence: CAWPKGCTF.

The chain employs TRBV30 and TRBJ1-2; D might be TRBD1 (6 bases). The CDR3 loop spans 14 amino acids. Germline V gene lookup returns CDR1 GTSNPN and CDR2 SVGIG (reference sequence). The V end lost 0 bases, the J end lost 8 bases, and 16 bases lay between the germline ends. The CDR3 sequence: CAWSVRAGEQGYTF. The CDR3 DNA is TGTGCCTGGAGTGTAAGGGCAGGGGAGCAAGGCTACACCTTC.

The V and J genes are TRBV11-3 and TRBJ2-7; possibly TRBD1 for D (5 bases). Germline V gene sequence: CDR1 SGHNT, CDR2 YENEEA. Deletions cut 7 bases from V and 4 bases from J, with 14 bases between. The CDR3 sequence is 13 residues long. CDR3 bases: TGTGCCAGCAACCGAGGACAAAGGTACGAGCAGTACTTC. Translation gives CASNRGQRYEQYF.

The chain is built from TRBV6-5 and TRBJ1-4; D not resolved. The germline V gene encodes CDR1 MNHEY and CDR2 SVGAGI. The V end was cut by 5 bases, the J end by 9 bases, with 19 bases between. This CDR3 spans 15 amino acids. CDR3 in amino acids: CASSPRWTSPQKLFF. The CDR3 DNA reads TGTGCCAGCAGTCCGAGGTGGACGAGTCCACAAAAACTGTTTTTT.

V usage is TRBV7-9 and J usage is TRBJ1-2; the D is unclear. Germline lookup yields CDR1 SEHNR and CDR2 FQNEAQ (reference sequence). CDR3 length equals 13 residues. Trimming removed 5 bases at V and 2 bases at J, with 9 bases between. The CDR3: CASSPWSNYGYTF. The CDR3 bases are TGTGCCAGCAGCCCCTGGAGCAACTATGGCTACACCTTC.

The chain couples TRBV6-5 to TRBJ2-7; no clear D gene. The CDR3 is 13 residues long. Germline values: CDR1 MNHEY, CDR2 SVGAGI. Trimming removed 0 bases at V and 2 bases at J, with 5 bases between. The CDR3 loop is CASSYSYAYEQYF. Written as DNA, the CDR3 is TGTGCCAGCAGTTACTCGTACGCCTACGAGCAGTACTTC.